These 23 T cell receptor beta chains came from one sample sequenced in a study of cytomegalovirus exposure and HLA in healthy donors. Use of 60 Vbeta and 13 Jbeta primers characterized the PCR. Libraries were prepared by immunoSEQ multiplex PCR; TCRdb keeps only in-frame clonotypes and omits some of them. The sample carries roughly 190,000 clones, approximately 78% recorded once. Sequencing was done on a sample of PBMCs. These receptor sequences come from a young woman in good health and CMV-seronegative.

The chain recombines TRBV6-1 with TRBJ2-7, with TRBD2 identical over 12 bases. The CDR3 runs to 16 residues. The germline CDR1 and CDR2 sequences are MNHNS and SASEGT. Unmatched junction bases numbered 11, after V lost 4 bases and J lost 7 bases. In nucleotides, the CDR3 is TGTGCCAGCAGTGGAGCACTGACTAGCGGGGGAGGAGAGCAGTACTTC. This sequence encodes CASSGALTSGGGEQYF.

The chain recombines TRBV9 with TRBJ2-2; 8 positions match TRBD1. The germline V gene has CDR1 SGDLS and CDR2 YYNGEE. The ends lost 6 bases at V and 2 bases at J; junction bases unmatched: 9. The CDR3 extends over 16 amino acids. CDR3 sequence: CASTNRGMVNTGELFF. CDR3 sequence (DNA): TGTGCCAGCACTAACAGGGGGATGGTTAACACCGGGGAGCTGTTTTTT.

The rearrangement links TRBV6-5 to TRBJ2-3; 9 nucleotides agree with TRBD2. Losses at the gene ends were 2 bases for V and 10 bases for J; bases not matched to a gene: 13. The CDR3 extends over 16 amino acids. CDR1 and CDR2 (germline): MNHEY, SVGAGI. The CDR3 DNA reads TGTGCCAGCAGTTACACCTCGGGACTAGCTGGAGGGTCGCAGTATTTT. This encodes CASSYTSGLAGGSQYF.

This clone was seen more than once but under ten times. The rearrangement uses TRBV7-9 and TRBJ1-1, with D possibly matching TRBD1 (6 bases). Germline CDR1 reads SEHNR; CDR2 reads FQNEAQ (reference sequence). The CDR3 has 16 residues. V shed 1 base and J shed 1 base, with 13 bases lying between them. CDR3 sequence reads: CASSLVNGGANTEAFF. The CDR3 DNA follows: TGTGCCAGCAGCTTAGTAAATGGGGGCGCGAACACTGAAGCTTTCTTT.

The chain links TRBV10-3 to TRBJ2-7; 15 positions match TRBD2. J gave up 0 bases and V 5 bases, and 20 bases lay outside the gene matches. CDR3 length: 22 residues. In germline, CDR1 is ENHRY, CDR2 SYGVKD. In DNA, the CDR3 is TGTGCCATCAGTCCTGCCGGGACTAGCGGGAGGACACCAACACCTCTCTCCTACGAGCAGTACTTC. It translates to CAISPAGTSGRTPTPLSYEQYF.

The chain is built from TRBV6-1 and TRBJ2-7, with TRBD1 identical over 8 bases. Per the germline V gene, CDR1 is MNHNS and CDR2 is SASEGT. This CDR3 is built from 14 residues. V gave up 6 bases and J gave up 2 bases; unmatched junction bases: 6. The CDR3 nucleotides are TGTGCCAGCAGGAGACAGGGGTACCCCTACGAGCAGTACTTC. It is translated as CASRRQGYPYEQYF.

The count of this clone is one. The chain employs TRBV19 and TRBJ2-2; 9 nucleotides align to TRBD2. The CDR3 contains 15 residues. The J segment lost 6 bases and the V segment lost 3 bases, leaving 5 bases of the junction unmatched. The germline gives CDR1 LNHDA, CDR2 SQIVND (reference sequence). CDR3 sequence reads: CASSIGGRAAGELFF. DNA of the CDR3: TGTGCCAGTAGTATCGGCGGGAGGGCCGCCGGGGAGCTGTTTTTT.

The rearrangement links TRBV5-4 to TRBJ2-7, with TRBD2 matching 9 bases. This CDR3 has 15 amino acids. The trim removed 3 bases at V and 5 bases at J, leaving 9 bases unmatched. From germline, CDR1 is SGHNT and CDR2 YYREEE (reference sequence). The CDR3 nucleotides are TGTGCCAGCAGCTCCATAGCGGGAGATTGGGACGAGCAGTACTTC. This gives the protein CASSSIAGDWDEQYF. The whole variable domain, filled in from reference TRBV5-4 and TRBJ2-7, reads ETGVTQSPTHLIKTRGQQVTLRCSSQSGHNTVSWYQQALGQGPQFIFQYYREEENGRGNFPPRFSGLQFPNYSSELNVNALELDDSALYLCASSSIAGDWDEQYFGPGTRLTVT.

The chain has TRBV21-1 and TRBJ1-1; the table's D call of TRBD1 was not tested on the DNA. TRBV21-1 is a documented pseudogene. This CDR3 has 16 residues. The CDR3 DNA is TGTGCCAGCAGCAAAGCCCAAACAGGGAGAAACACTGAAGCTTTCTTT. Translating gives CASSKAQTGRNTEAFF.

The chain has TRBV5-1 and TRBJ2-3, with 10 nucleotides matching TRBD2. This CDR3 spans 18 amino acids. V dropped 0 bases and J dropped 0; count of bases not matched to a gene: 7. Looked up from germline, CDR1 is SGHRS and CDR2 is YFSETQ. The CDR3 coding sequence is TGCGCCAGCAGCTTGGCCTCGCTAGCGGGAGCTAGCACAGATACGCAGTATTTT. Protein sequence: CASSLASLAGASTDTQYF.

The chain employs TRBV10-3 and TRBJ2-1; 7 bases line up with TRBD1. J lost 6 bases, V lost 6 bases, and 14 bases had no gene match. Germline V lookup: CDR1 ENHRY, CDR2 SYGVKD. This CDR3 is built from 16 residues. The CDR3 nucleotides read TGTGCCATCAGGGACCCCCTGACAGGGTTCGGCAATGAGCAGTTCTTC. It encodes CAIRDPLTGFGNEQFF.

The chain links TRBV6-1 to TRBJ2-7; 7 bases map to TRBD1. Trimming took 7 bases from V and 2 from J; bases not matched to a gene: 5. The CDR3 loop spans 13 amino acids. Germline-derived CDR1 and CDR2 are MNHNS and SASEGT. The CDR3 nucleotides are TGTGCCAGCAACCGGGACAGAGCCTACGAGCAGTACTTC. The encoded protein is CASNRDRAYEQYF.

The chain links TRBV7-6 to TRBJ2-2; maybe TRBD2 (6 bases). Germline assignment: CDR1 SGHVS and CDR2 FNYEAQ. The CDR3 loop spans 14 amino acids. V lost 5 bases to trimming and J lost 5 bases, with 12 bases between them. The CDR3, as DNA: TGTGCCAGCAGCCCCATAGGAGGGACCGGGGAGCTGTTTTTT. It yields the protein CASSPIGGTGELFF.

V is TRBV10-2 and J is TRBJ2-7; a weak D match, TRBD1 (6 bases). Germline V gene sequence: CDR1 WSHSY, CDR2 SAAADI. Trimming stripped 6 bases from V and 3 bases from J, with 15 bases between. This CDR3 has 14 amino acids. CDR3 nucleotide sequence: TGCGCCAGCAGCCTCCGGGACATTTACTACGAGCAGTACTTC. This gives the protein CASSLRDIYYEQYF.

The chain couples TRBV5-1 to TRBJ2-1, with 11 positions matching TRBD1. The CDR3 length is 15 residues. V dropped 2 bases and J dropped 6; count of bases not matched to a gene: 4. From germline, CDR1 is SGHRS and CDR2 YFSETQ. The CDR3 sequence is CASSFSGTGGNEQFF. Written as DNA, the CDR3 is TGCGCCAGCAGCTTTTCCGGGACAGGGGGCAATGAGCAGTTCTTC.

This chain connects TRBV4-1 to TRBJ2-6; D unresolved. CDR1 MGHRA and CDR2 YSYEKL come from the germline V gene. Trimming shortened V by 0 bases and J by 0 bases, and 9 bases separated the two germline ends. This CDR3 comprises 17 residues. The CDR3 sequence: CASSQDGRSSGANVLTF. CDR3 sequence (DNA): TGCGCCAGCAGCCAAGATGGTCGGAGCTCTGGGGCCAACGTCCTGACTTTC.

This clone has a handful of counts. The chain uses TRBV11-2 and TRBJ2-5; 10 bases agree with TRBD2. The germline CDR1 and CDR2 sequences are SGHAT and FQNNGV. J lost 5 bases, V lost 6 bases, and 6 bases had no gene match. The CDR3 runs to 14 residues. CDR3 in amino acids: CASRPGLASETQYF. The CDR3 DNA is TGTGCCAGCAGACCGGGACTAGCGTCCGAGACCCAGTACTTC.

The rearrangement joins TRBV28 to TRBJ1-1; D gene ambiguous. The CDR3 loop spans 13 amino acids. V lost 3 bases, J lost 1 base, and 6 bases lay in between. The germline CDR1 and CDR2 sequences are MDHEN and SYDVKM. CDR3 in DNA: TGTGCCAGCAGTTTTCCGAGGAACACTGAAGCTTTCTTT. This gives the protein CASSFPRNTEAFF.

This clone was seen a single time. CDR3 sequence (DNA): TGTGCCAGCAGTCGCTCTAGCGGGAAGAGGACAGATACGCAGTATTTT. This codes for CASSRSSGKRTDTQYF. The V gene is TRBV11-3, the J gene TRBJ2-3, with TRBD2 matching 9 bases. The CDR3 is 16 amino acids. Trimming removed 6 bases from V and 3 bases from J; junction bases left unmatched: 10. Per germline, CDR1 SGHNT and CDR2 YENEEA.

J is TRBJ1-6 and V is TRBV6-5; no clear D gene. In germline, CDR1 is MNHEY, CDR2 SVGAGI. The V gene lost 4 bases and the J gene lost 6 bases, with 13 bases spanning the gap. This CDR3 region has 15 residues. CDR3 amino acids: CASSLDEVLNSPLHF. Written as DNA, the CDR3 is TGTGCCAGCAGTTTAGACGAGGTCCTTAATTCACCCCTCCACTTT.

The chain joins TRBV5-6 to TRBJ2-4; D perhaps matches TRBD2 (5 bases). Germline CDR1 is SGHDT and CDR2 is YYEEEE. V gave up 3 bases and J gave up 4 bases, with 14 bases separating them. This CDR3 is built from 15 residues. DNA for the CDR3: TGTGCCAGCAGCTCCCAGGTCGGGGTTAAAAACATTCAGTACTTC. This codes for CASSSQVGVKNIQYF.

The chain links TRBV19 to TRBJ2-6; 7 nucleotides align to TRBD1. Germline V lookup: CDR1 LNHDA, CDR2 SQIVND (reference sequence). This CDR3 spans 17 amino acids. The V segment lost 5 bases and the J segment 0 bases; nucleotides outside the gene matches: 7. The DNA for the CDR3 is TGTGCCAGTAGTCAGGGACAGCGTAACTCTGGGGCCAACGTCCTGACTTTC. This codes for CASSQGQRNSGANVLTF.

This chain's CDR3 is CASSQAMTGGVLGYTF. CDR3 coding DNA: TGTGCCAGCAGCCAAGCAATGACAGGGGGGGTGCTTGGCTACACCTTC. This chain links TRBV14 with TRBJ1-2; 9 bases match TRBD1. The germline V gene has CDR1 SGHDN and CDR2 FVKESK. V lost 1 base and J lost 7; bases outside the gene matches: 10. This CDR3 has 16 amino acids.